What follows describes a single T cell receptor (beta chain). Its antigen specificity is not known. Base quality data are lacking; no much larger clone is found one base away. The germline V gene specifies SGHRS as CDR1 and YFSETQ as CDR2. V sheds 4 bases and J sheds 6 bases, leaving 13 bases between their ends. The CDR3 runs 14 residues from the cysteine to the phenylalanine. The DNA shown is the 42-base CDR3, in frame from base 1. Libraries came from the immunoSEQ multiplex PCR assay. T cell repertoires were profiled by deep sequencing of rearranged TCR beta loci, alongside multiparametric flow cytometry. The table was pulled from immuneACCESS by TCRdb, which kept in-frame rearrangements only. Such tables lose some clones; where checked, under half of the loss comes from unresolved V genes, and the rest has no known cause. The sample data list tens of thousands of clones, and about 85% of these were observed just once. The ten largest clones take up around 2.2% of the sample.

The data derive from a study of lymphopenia after photon versus proton radiotherapy (dated by TCRdb to about 2019). Study-level background: In patients with gastrointestinal tumors who developed high-grade lymphopenia, the study compared the immunological effects of photon radiation therapy with those of proton radiation therapy. The cohort included approximately 18 patients with gastrointestinal tumors who developed lymphopenia after receiving either photon or proton therapy. The goal of the study was to describe how the two radiation modalities differ in their effects on the immune system. The research as a whole found: After the lymphocyte count nadir, oligoclonal expansion, especially of CD8+ Temra cells, was observed in photon-treated repertoires, and the drop in diversity was driven by this expansion. Across the cohort, among patients who died, a greater drop in TCR diversity after the nadir was inversely correlated with overall survival time. During treatment, patients who received proton therapy stayed relatively stable, whereas patients who received photon therapy lost naive T cells and TCR diversity and gained effector/memory populations. The survival association was assessed only in patients who died, and better survival with proton therapy was presented by the authors as a possibility rather than a demonstrated result.

The sequences come from peripheral blood, collected from a patient treated with photon-based radiotherapy. The clonotype originates from a man in his forties or fifties with gastric cancer. The chain uses TRBV5-1 and TRBJ1-4; the best D guess is TRBD1, with 5 bases matching. The sequenced DNA: TGCGCCAGCAGCACGGGCGGGGGTGATGAAAAACTGTTTTTT. This gives the protein CASSTGGGDEKLFF.